This entry concerns a single T cell receptor (beta chain). The data were taken from a study of identifying expanded T cells in peripheral blood. Only in-frame clones appear in the TCRdb table, and some are missing; sequencing was by immunoSEQ multiplex PCR. The sample lists 58,000 or so clones; about four fifths were seen once. Germline V gene lookup returns CDR1 WNHNN and CDR2 SYGVQD (reference sequence). V gave up 6 bases and J gave up 0 bases, with 7 bases separating them. The CDR3 contains 13 residues. Sequenced: blood. This chain connects TRBV10-1 to TRBJ2-3; no reliable D call. The receptor's source is a person aged 18 to 75 in good health. DNA of the CDR3: TGCGCCAGCAGATCAAGTAGCACAGATACGCAGTATTTT. This encodes CASRSSSTDTQYF.